The sequence of this T cell receptor (beta chain) was determined in a study of shared clonotypes between healthy human individuals. At a deep level, the assay was run. Sequencing was performed with immunoSEQ multiplex PCR; in TCRdb, only in-frame clones are kept and a portion is missing. Found here are roughly 660,000 clones, less than 95% of them singletons; the top ten hold less than 40%. CDR3 size: 15 residues. Between the trimmed V and J ends, which lost 2 bases and 2 bases, there was a span of 10 bases. Per germline, CDR1 MNHNS and CDR2 SASEGT. CD8 memory cells included CD45RO+ cells plus CCR7-negative CD45RA+ TemRA cells. A note on this clone: The antigen is unknown.

Study-wide points: Donors were few, which limited the genetic and exposure-history diversity represented.

The TCR comes from a man younger than 30 in good health. Some clones in this sample may be carry-over from other donors' samples. The chain joins TRBV6-1 to TRBJ2-1; tentatively, D is TRBD1 (6 bases). Sequencing was done on a sample of memory CD8+ T cells from PBMCs. Subset of the sample: CD45RO+ cells pooled with CCR7-negative TemRA cells. This CDR3 is CASSEWSGAYNEQFF. As DNA, the CDR3 is TGTGCCAGCAGTGAATGGTCAGGGGCCTACAATGAGCAGTTCTTC.